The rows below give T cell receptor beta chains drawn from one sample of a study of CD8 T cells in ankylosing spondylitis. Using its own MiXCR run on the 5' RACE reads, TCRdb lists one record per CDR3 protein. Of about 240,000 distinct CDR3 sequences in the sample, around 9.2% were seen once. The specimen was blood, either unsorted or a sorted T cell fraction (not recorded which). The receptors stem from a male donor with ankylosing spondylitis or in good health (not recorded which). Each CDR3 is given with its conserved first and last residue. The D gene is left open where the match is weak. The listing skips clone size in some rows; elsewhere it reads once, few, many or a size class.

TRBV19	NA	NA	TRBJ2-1	TGTGCCAGCCGCGGGCCTGGGGGCAATGAGCAGTTCTTC	CASRGPGGNEQFF
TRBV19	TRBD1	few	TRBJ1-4	TGTGCCACAGTCGACAGGGTTAAGCAAAAACTGTTTTTT	CATVDRVKQKLFF
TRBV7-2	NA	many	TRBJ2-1	TGTGCCAGCAGCTTAGTCTTGTCCTCCCAAGGGCAGTTCTTC	CASSLVLSSQGQFF
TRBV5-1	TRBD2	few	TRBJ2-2	TGCGCCAGCAGCTGGGGCGGGCTAGCGGCGAACACCGGGGAGCTGTTTTTT	CASSWGGLAANTGELFF
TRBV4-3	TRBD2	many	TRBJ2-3	TGCGCCAGCAGCCAAACTAGCGGAGACACAGATACGCAGTATTTT	CASSQTSGDTDTQYF
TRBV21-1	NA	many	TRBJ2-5	TGTGCCAGCAGCAAAGGTTCTTCTAGCGGGAGGGAGAGAGAGACCCAGTACTTC	CASSKGSSSGRERETQYF
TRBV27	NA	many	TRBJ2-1	TGTGCCAGCAGTCTGAGTCCCTACAATGAGCAGTTCTTC	CASSLSPYNEQFF
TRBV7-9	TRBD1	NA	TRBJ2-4	TGTGCCAGCAGCCCCGGACAGGGGGCGCGAAGGGACATTCAGTACTTC	CASSPGQGARRDIQYF
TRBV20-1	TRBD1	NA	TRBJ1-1	TGCAGTGCTAGAGGGAATACCGGGACAGGGGATACTGAAGCTTTCTTT	CSARGNTGTGDTEAFF
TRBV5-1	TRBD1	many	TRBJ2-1	TGCGCCAGCAGGTCCGGGACAGTCTCCTACAATGAGCAGTTCTTC	CASRSGTVSYNEQFF
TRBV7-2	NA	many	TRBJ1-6	TGTGCCAGCAGCCAACGCCTCAATGGTTCACCCCTCCACTTT	CASSQRLNGSPLHF
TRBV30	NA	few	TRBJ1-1	TGTGCCTGGGATACCGGGCCTTCAGGGTTAGCTTTCTTT	CAWDTGPSGLAFF
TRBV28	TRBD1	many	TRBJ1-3	TGTGCCAGCAGCGGGCAGGGGGCTGACACCATATATTTT	CASSGQGADTIYF
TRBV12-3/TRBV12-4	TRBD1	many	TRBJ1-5	TGTGCCAGCAGGACAGGGTACAATCAGCCCCAGCATTTT	CASRTGYNQPQHF
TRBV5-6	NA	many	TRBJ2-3	TGTGCCAGCAGCTTGAATCGTCGGAGGGTGGATACGCAGTATTTT	CASSLNRRRVDTQYF
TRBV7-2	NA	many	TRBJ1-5	TGTGCCAGCAGCTTTGGTTCTGGAAGTCAGCCCCAGCATTTT	CASSFGSGSQPQHF
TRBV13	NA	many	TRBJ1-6	TGTGCCAGCAGCTTAGGTGTGGACACCTATAATTCACCCCTCCACTTT	CASSLGVDTYNSPLHF
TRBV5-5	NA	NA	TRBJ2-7	TGTGCCAGCAGCTTTAGGTTCACCCGGGGTTACGAGCAGTACTTC	CASSFRFTRGYEQYF
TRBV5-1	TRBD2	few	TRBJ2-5	TGCGCCAGCAGCGGCCCGACTAGCGTCGAGACCCAGTACTTC	CASSGPTSVETQYF
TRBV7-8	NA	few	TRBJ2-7	TGTGCCAGCAGTTACCACTCCTACGAGCAGTACTTC	CASSYHSYEQYF
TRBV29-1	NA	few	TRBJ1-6	TGCAGCGTAAGAGGCTCCTATAATTCACCCCTCCACTTT	CSVRGSYNSPLHF
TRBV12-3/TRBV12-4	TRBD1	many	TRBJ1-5	TGTGCCAGCAGTTTGTCCCAGGGGGCGAATCAGCCCCAGCATTTT	CASSLSQGANQPQHF
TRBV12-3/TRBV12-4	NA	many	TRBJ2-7	TGTGCCAGCAGTCCCTCTCGGGGAACGGTGCAGTACTTC	CASSPSRGTVQYF
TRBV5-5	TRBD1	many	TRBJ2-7	TGTGCCAGCAGCTTGACAGGGGGTAAGGTGCAGTACTTC	CASSLTGGKVQYF
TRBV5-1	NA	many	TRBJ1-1	TGCGCCAGCAGCTTGGGGGCTGGTGGGAACACTGAAGCTTTCTTT	CASSLGAGGNTEAFF
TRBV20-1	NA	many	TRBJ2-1	TGCAGTGCTAGAGGGCGACGTGACAATGAGCAGTTCTTC	CSARGRRDNEQFF
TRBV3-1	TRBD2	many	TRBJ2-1	TGTGCCAGCAGCCCAGTGGTGGGGCTAGCGGTGATTTCCTACAATGAGCAGTTCTTC	CASSPVVGLAVISYNEQFF
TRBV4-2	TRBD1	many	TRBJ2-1	TGTGCCAGCAGCCAAGAGGTCCATCCCGGGACAGCCTACAATGAGCAGTTCTTC	CASSQEVHPGTAYNEQFF
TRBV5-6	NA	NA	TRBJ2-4	TGTGCCAGCAGCTTGCTGGACAGCGTAGCCAAAAACATTCAGTACTTC	CASSLLDSVAKNIQYF
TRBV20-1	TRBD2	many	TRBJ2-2	TGCAGTGCTAGCCCACTAGCGGGAGTAACCGGGGAGCTGTTTTTT	CSASPLAGVTGELFF
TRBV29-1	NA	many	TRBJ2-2	TGCAGCGTTGAAAGAGCGGAGGCCCGGACCGGGGAGCTGTTTTTT	CSVERAEARTGELFF
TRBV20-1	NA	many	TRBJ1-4	TGCAGTGCGAGTCCCGGGACATCAAGGGACGAAAAACTGTTTTTT	CSASPGTSRDEKLFF
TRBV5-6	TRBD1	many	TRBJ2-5	TGTGCCAGCAGCTTGCATGCGGGGACAGGGGGGTACCAAGAGACCCAGTACTTC	CASSLHAGTGGYQETQYF
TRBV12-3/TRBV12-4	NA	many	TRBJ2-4	TGTGCCAGCAGCCTCCGGGACCGAGGGGACATTCAGTACTTC	CASSLRDRGDIQYF
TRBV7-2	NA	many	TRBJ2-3	TGTGCCAGCAGGAGCCCTAGCACAGATACGCAGTATTTT	CASRSPSTDTQYF
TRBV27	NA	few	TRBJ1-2	TGTGCCAGCAGTTTAGTTGGGGAAGGGAGCTACACCTTC	CASSLVGEGSYTF
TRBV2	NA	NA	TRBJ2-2	TGTGCCAGCAGTGAAGGGGGGGGGCCCGGGGAGCTGTTTTTT	CASSEGGGPGELFF
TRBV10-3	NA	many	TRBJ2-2	TGTGCCATCAGTGAGGGCAGCGGGACCGGGGAGCTGTTTTTT	CAISEGSGTGELFF
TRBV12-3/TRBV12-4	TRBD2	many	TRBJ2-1	TGTGCCAGCAGTCCTAGGGGACTAGCGGGGGGGCCGAGGCGGTACAATGAGCAGTTCTTC	CASSPRGLAGGPRRYNEQFF
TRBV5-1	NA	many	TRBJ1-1	TGCGCCAGCAGCTCTCCCGATTGGCCTTACACTGAAGCTTTCTTT	CASSSPDWPYTEAFF
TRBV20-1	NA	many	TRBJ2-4	TGCAGACTTGACAGGAATAACATTCAGTACTTC	CRLDRNNIQYF
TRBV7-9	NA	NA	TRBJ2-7	TGTGCCAGCAGCTTAGGGACTTATAACTACGAGCAGTACTTC	CASSLGTYNYEQYF
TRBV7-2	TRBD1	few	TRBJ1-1	TGTGCCAGCAGCCCCCCGGACAGGGCTGGAGTGAACACTGAAGCTTTCTTT	CASSPPDRAGVNTEAFF
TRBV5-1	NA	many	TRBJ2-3	TGCGCCAGCAGCTTGAGTAACACAGATACGCAGTATTTT	CASSLSNTDTQYF
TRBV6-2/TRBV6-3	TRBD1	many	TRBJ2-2	TGTGCCAGCAGCTACCCCCCAGGGGGCTCGAACACCGGGGAGCTGTTTTTT	CASSYPPGGSNTGELFF
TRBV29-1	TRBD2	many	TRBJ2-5	TGCAGCGTTGAAGCTAGCGGGAGCAAGACCCAGTACTTC	CSVEASGSKTQYF
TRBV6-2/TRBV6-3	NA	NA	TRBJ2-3	TGTGCCAGCAGCGACCGCAGTGGAGGGACAGATACGCAGTATTTT	CASSDRSGGTDTQYF
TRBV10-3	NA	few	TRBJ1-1	TGTGCCATCAGCGGGACGGGACCGGAGACTGAAGCTTTCTTT	CAISGTGPETEAFF
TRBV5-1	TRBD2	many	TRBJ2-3	TGCGCCAGCTCATTAACGCGGGAGGCCACAGATACGCAGTATTTT	CASSLTREATDTQYF
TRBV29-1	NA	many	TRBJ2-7	TGCAGCGTTGGGAGCGCAGGGGAGACCTACGAGCAGTACTTC	CSVGSAGETYEQYF
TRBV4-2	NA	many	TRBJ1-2	TGTGCCAGCAGCCAAGATGGAAGGGGCTATGGCTACACCTTC	CASSQDGRGYGYTF
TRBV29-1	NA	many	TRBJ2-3	TGCAGCGCCAAAACGGGGTACGGGAGTCAAAGAGATACGCAGTATTTT	CSAKTGYGSQRDTQYF
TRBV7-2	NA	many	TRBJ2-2	TGTGCCAGCAGCCCCGGACAGTCCAACACCGGGGAGCTGTTTTTT	CASSPGQSNTGELFF
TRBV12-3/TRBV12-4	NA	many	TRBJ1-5	TGTGCCAGCAGAATAGGACAAACTTTCAATCAGCCCCAGCATTTT	CASRIGQTFNQPQHF
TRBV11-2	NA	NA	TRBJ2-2	TGTGCCAGCAGCTTAGCTCCCGGGGAGCTGTTTTTT	CASSLAPGELFF